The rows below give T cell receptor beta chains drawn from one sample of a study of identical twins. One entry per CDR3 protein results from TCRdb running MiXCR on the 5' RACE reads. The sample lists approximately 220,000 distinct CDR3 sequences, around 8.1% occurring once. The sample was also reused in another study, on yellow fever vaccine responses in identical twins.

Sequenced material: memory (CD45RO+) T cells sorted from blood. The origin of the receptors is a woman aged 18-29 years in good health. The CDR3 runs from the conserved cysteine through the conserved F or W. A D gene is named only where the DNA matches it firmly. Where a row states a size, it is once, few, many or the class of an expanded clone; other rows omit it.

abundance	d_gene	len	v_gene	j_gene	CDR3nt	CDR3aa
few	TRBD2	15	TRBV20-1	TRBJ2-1	TGCAGTGCTAGATCTTTAGCGGGGGCCTTCAATGAGCAGTTCTTC	CSARSLAGAFNEQFF
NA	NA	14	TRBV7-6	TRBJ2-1	TGTGCCAGCAGCTTAGGGGCAGGGACTGGGGAGCAGTTCTTC	CASSLGAGTGEQFF
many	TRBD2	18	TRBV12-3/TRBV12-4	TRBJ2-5	TGTGCCAGCAGTTTGGGTTTTAAGCGGGGAGTCCCCGGAGAGACCCAGTACTTC	CASSLGFKRGVPGETQYF
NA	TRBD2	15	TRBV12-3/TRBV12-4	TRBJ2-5	TGTGCCAGCAGGCCCGGGACCCGGGAGGGAGAGACCCAGTACTTC	CASRPGTREGETQYF
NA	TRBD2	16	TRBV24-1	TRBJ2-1	TGTGCCACCAGTGATCCGACTAGCGGGGGCTACAATGAGCAGTTCTTC	CATSDPTSGGYNEQFF
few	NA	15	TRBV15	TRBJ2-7	TGTGCCACCAGCAGAGATCCTCGGGGCAGGGACGAGCAGTACTTC	CATSRDPRGRDEQYF
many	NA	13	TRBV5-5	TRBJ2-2	TGTGCCAGCAGCGCCTCAGACACCGGGGAGCTGTTTTTT	CASSASDTGELFF
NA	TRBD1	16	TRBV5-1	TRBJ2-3	TGCGCCAGCAGCTTGGTAGGGGGCGCGGGCACAGATACGCAGTATTTT	CASSLVGGAGTDTQYF
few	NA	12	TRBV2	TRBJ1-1	TGTGCCAGCATATTATCCAAGGAACGGGCTTTCTTT	CASILSKERAFF
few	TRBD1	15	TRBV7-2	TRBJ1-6	TGTGCCAGCAGCTTAGTAACAGGGGGTTTGGCACCCCTCCACTTT	CASSLVTGGLAPLHF
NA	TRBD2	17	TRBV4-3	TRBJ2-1	TGCGCCAGCAGCCAAGTCCCGACTAGCGGGAGGTTCCATGAGCAGTTCTTC	CASSQVPTSGRFHEQFF
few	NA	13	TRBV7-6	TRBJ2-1	TGTGCCAGCAGCTTAAACGGTTACAATGAGCAGTTCTTC	CASSLNGYNEQFF
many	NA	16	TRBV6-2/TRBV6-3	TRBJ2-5	TGTGCCAGCAGTTACTCGAGTTACCGGGATTTGGAGACCCAGTACTTC	CASSYSSYRDLETQYF
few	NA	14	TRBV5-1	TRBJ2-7	TGCGCCACCGCTGTCAGGGACCCTTCCGGCGAGCAGTACTTC	CATAVRDPSGEQYF
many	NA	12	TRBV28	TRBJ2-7	TGTGCCAGCAGTCCCCCCGGGCGGCGGCAGTACTTC	CASSPPGRRQYF
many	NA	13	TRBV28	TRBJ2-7	TGTGCCAGCAGTCCACCCCCGGGCTACGAGCAGTACTTC	CASSPPPGYEQYF
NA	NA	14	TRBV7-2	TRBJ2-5	TGTGCCAGCAGCCAAAGTTCAGGGTCAGAGACCCAGTACTTC	CASSQSSGSETQYF
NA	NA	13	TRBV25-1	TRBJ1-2	TGTGCCAGCAGTGAATATAGGAGGGCTGGCTACACCTTC	CASSEYRRAGYTF
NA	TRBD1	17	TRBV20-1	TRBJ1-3	TGCAGTGCTAGTGTCCCCGGGACAGGGAGCTCTGGAAACACCATATATTTT	CSASVPGTGSSGNTIYF
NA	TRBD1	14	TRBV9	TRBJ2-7	TGTGCCAGCAGCCTAACGACAGGGTTGGACGAGCAGTACTTC	CASSLTTGLDEQYF
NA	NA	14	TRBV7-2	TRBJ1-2	TGTGCCAGCAGCTTAGCGGGAGGCTTCAGAGGCTACACCTTC	CASSLAGGFRGYTF
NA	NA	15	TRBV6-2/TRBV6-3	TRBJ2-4	TGTGCCAGCAGCCTGACCGGGGGAACCAAAAACATTCAGTACTTC	CASSLTGGTKNIQYF
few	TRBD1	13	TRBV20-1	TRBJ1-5	TGCAGTGCCAGACAGGGGGTTAGCCAGCCCCAGCATTTT	CSARQGVSQPQHF
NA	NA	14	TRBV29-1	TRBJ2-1	TGCAGCGTTGAAGAGGCGGAAGCCTACAATGAGCAGTTCTTC	CSVEEAEAYNEQFF
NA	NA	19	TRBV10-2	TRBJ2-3	TGCGCCAGCAGCGCAGGGGGAATTAGCGGGGCCCAATTCACAGATACGCAGTATTTT	CASSAGGISGAQFTDTQYF
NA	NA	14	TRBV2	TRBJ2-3	TGTGCCAGCAGGAGACAGGCTCGCACAGATACGCAGTATTTT	CASRRQARTDTQYF
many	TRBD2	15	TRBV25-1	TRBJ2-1	TGTGCCAGCAGTGAATTTAGCGGGAGAGGGAATGAGCAGTTCTTC	CASSEFSGRGNEQFF
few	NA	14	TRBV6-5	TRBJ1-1	TGTGCCAGCAGTTACTCGAGGGGGTCGACTGAAGCTTTCTTT	CASSYSRGSTEAFF
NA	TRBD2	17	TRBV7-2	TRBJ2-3	TGTGCCAGCAGCTCCCGATTTAGCGGGGGGGCCGAGGATACGCAGTATTTT	CASSSRFSGGAEDTQYF
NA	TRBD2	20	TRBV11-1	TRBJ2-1	TGTGCCAGCAGCCCCCAACCCCGGCGGGGGGCCTCCTACTTGGACAATGAGCAGTTCTTC	CASSPQPRRGASYLDNEQFF
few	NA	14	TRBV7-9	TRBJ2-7	TGTGCCAGTACGGTGGCAGGGTCTGCCTACGAGCAGTACTTC	CASTVAGSAYEQYF